This T cell receptor beta chain was sequenced in a study of patients and donors after allogeneic stem cell transplantation. CDR1 is SGHRS, CDR2 YFSETQ, per germline. CDR3 length equals 15 residues. The V gene lost 0 bases and the J gene lost 0 bases, with 9 bases spanning the gap. From the RT-PCR reads, TCRdb called clonotypes with MiXCR, one entry per CDR3 protein. The sample lists 390,000 or so distinct CDR3 sequences; roughly 17% were seen once. Sample: blood, either unsorted or a sorted T cell fraction (not recorded which). This clonotype originated in a human donor who was either an allogeneic HSCT recipient or a stem cell or donor lymphocyte infusion donor (not recorded which). It is not recorded whose cells these are; they may come from a transplant donor. The rearrangement uses TRBV5-1 and TRBJ1-1, with a weak D call TRBD1 (5 bases). CDR3 protein: CASSLGGSLNTEAFF. The CDR3 coding sequence is TGCGCCAGCAGCTTGGGGGGGAGTCTGAACACTGAAGCTTTCTTT.